This T cell receptor beta chain is from a study of T-cell memory formation after mild COVID-19. Study outcomes and limitations: The study detected some responding clones in pre-infection memory, suggesting cross-reactive memory joined.

Looked up from germline, CDR1 is MNHEY and CDR2 is SMNVEV (reference sequence). Trimming stripped 8 bases from V and 5 bases from J, with 15 bases between. The CDR3 length is 13 residues. Of note for this clonotype: Its specificity is not known.

A single record per CDR3 protein comes from TCRdb applying MiXCR to the 5' RACE reads. The data contain 250,000 to 300,000 distinct CDR3 sequences, roughly 8% of them singletons. The sequenced sample consisted of PBMCs or a T cell subset sorted from them (not recorded which). The receptor was derived from a man aged 18 to 35 who had mild COVID-19 (a few samples of this study predate the infection). Cell type and time point are not known. This chain links TRBV27 with TRBJ2-5; D unclear. CDR3 in amino acids: CASGIPRTETQYF. The CDR3 bases are TGTGCCAGCGGGATTCCACGGACCGAGACCCAGTACTTC.